Shown below are 13 T cell receptor beta chains from a single sample sequenced in a study of CD8+ T cells in alopecia areata. The authors extracted RNA and reverse transcribed it into cDNA as the sequencing template. The data were produced by immunoSEQ multiplex PCR, yet TCRdb's version contains in-frame clones alone and is incomplete. The sample contains about 190,000 clones, around 50% of which appear only once. This sample's treatment: oral pan-JAK inhibitor, 5-10 mg twice daily. The specimen was CD8+ T cells sorted from blood, collected at week 24, from a patient treated with tofacitinib. The receptors were gathered from a human donor with alopecia areata.

The chain recombines TRBV2 with TRBJ2-5, with a possible D match to TRBD1 (5 bases). The CDR3 has 13 amino acids. The V end was cut by 8 bases, the J end by 5 bases, with 15 bases between. Germline V CDR1 and CDR2: SNHLY, FYNNEI. CDR3: CASSGSYAETQYF. The CDR3 nucleotides read TGTGCCAGCTCAGGGTCTTACGCCGAGACCCAGTACTTC.

This clone was counted only a few times. This sequence joins TRBV2 and TRBJ1-2; D is uncertain. The V end lost 7 bases, the J end lost 4 bases, and 10 bases lay between the germline ends. The germline V gene has CDR1 SNHLY and CDR2 FYNNEI. This CDR3 region has 12 residues. In nucleotides, the CDR3 is TGTGCCAGCAATAGGCTCTCCTATGGCTACACCTTC. The encoded protein is CASNRLSYGYTF.

The chain combines TRBV7-2 with TRBJ2-1; D is ambiguous. Trimming took off 2 bases at V and 8 bases at J, with 10 bases between the two ends. CDR1 and CDR2 from the germline V gene are SGHTA and FQGNSA. The CDR3 extends over 13 amino acids. DNA for the CDR3: TGTGCCAGCAGCTTACCCTGGAGAGATGAGCAGTTCTTC. Translating gives CASSLPWRDEQFF.

The chain links TRBV7-9 to TRBJ2-7; D uncertain. Between the trimmed V and J ends, which lost 1 base and 0 bases, there was a span of 7 bases. This CDR3 spans 14 amino acids. Germline V lookup: CDR1 SEHNR, CDR2 FQNEAQ (reference sequence). The CDR3 nucleotides are TGTGCCAGCAGCTTAGGCAGTTTCTCCTACGAGCAGTACTTC. Its protein is CASSLGSFSYEQYF.

The CDR3 here is CATLAGVTQYF. CDR3 coding DNA: TGTGCCACGTTAGCGGGGGTTACGCAGTATTTT. The rearrangement uses TRBV27 and TRBJ2-3, with 9 nucleotides matching TRBD2. The CDR3 has 11 residues. Germline-derived CDR1 and CDR2 are MNHEY and SMNVEV (reference sequence). Trimming at V came to 10 bases and at J to 8 bases, leaving 4 bases not matched to a gene.

This chain joins TRBV4-1 and TRBJ2-4; D is ambiguous. The CDR3 has 15 residues. The V gene lost 0 bases and the J gene lost 7 bases, with 13 bases spanning the gap. From germline, CDR1 is MGHRA and CDR2 YSYEKL. The CDR3 DNA is TGCGCCAGCAGCCAAGAGGTGGGGAATCGGAACATTCAGTACTTC. It translates to CASSQEVGNRNIQYF.

The chain carries TRBV9 and TRBJ1-2, with D unresolved. CDR3 length equals 14 residues. Germline loops: CDR1 SGDLS, CDR2 YYNGEE. Between the trimmed V and J ends, which lost 0 bases and 4 bases, there was a span of 10 bases. CDR3 protein: CASSVVKPTYGYTF. Written as DNA, the CDR3 is TGTGCCAGCAGCGTAGTTAAACCCACCTATGGCTACACCTTC.

The chain carries TRBV4-1 and TRBJ1-5, with TRBD1 identical over 7 bases. Germline-derived CDR1 and CDR2 are MGHRA and YSYEKL. V lost 2 bases to trimming and J lost 2 bases; unmatched junction nucleotides: 3. The CDR3 extends over 15 amino acids. The DNA of the CDR3 is TGCGCCAGCAGCCAACAGGGGGTCGGCAATCAGCCCCAGCATTTT. It encodes CASSQQGVGNQPQHF.

This clone was observed once. This chain joins TRBV14 and TRBJ1-1; no clear D gene. The germline gives CDR1 SGHDN, CDR2 FVKESK. The CDR3 runs to 13 residues. Trimming pared 6 bases from V and 5 bases from J, leaving 13 bases between. The CDR3 sequence: CASRQVGRTEAFF. The CDR3 nucleotides read TGTGCCAGCAGGCAGGTGGGGAGGACTGAAGCTTTCTTT.

V usage is TRBV6-5 and J usage is TRBJ1-1; D ambiguous. Germline V gene sequence: CDR1 MNHEY, CDR2 SVGAGI. The CDR3 has 14 amino acids. Trimming pared 7 bases from V and 0 bases from J, leaving 12 bases between. The CDR3 DNA sequence: TGTGCCAGCAACCAGCACGGAATGAACACTGAAGCTTTCTTT. Translated, it gives CASNQHGMNTEAFF.

This clone turned up a few times. The chain has TRBV6-5 and TRBJ1-2, with D uncertain. This CDR3 comprises 14 residues. V was trimmed by 8 bases and J by 3 bases, leaving 16 bases between them. Germline lookup yields CDR1 MNHEY and CDR2 SVGAGI. The CDR3 is CASRFRDKDYGYTF. The CDR3 coding sequence is TGTGCCAGCCGGTTCCGGGATAAGGACTATGGCTACACCTTC.

This clone was counted a few times. The rearrangement joins TRBV5-1 to TRBJ1-2, with TRBD1 as a possible D gene (5 bases). The CDR3 runs to 14 residues. V was cut by 2 bases and J by 2 bases, with 10 bases left in between. Germline CDR1 reads SGHRS; CDR2 reads YFSETQ. As DNA, the CDR3 is TGCGCCAGCAGCTTTCAAGACAGAAACTATGGCTACACCTTC. Amino acids: CASSFQDRNYGYTF.

This clone was observed a few times. This sequence joins TRBV5-6 and TRBJ2-7; 8 bases map to TRBD1. Per the germline V gene, CDR1 is SGHDT and CDR2 is YYEEEE. The trim removed 4 bases at V and 5 bases at J, leaving 11 bases unmatched. The CDR3 contains 15 residues. The chain's CDR3 is CASSRPGTGWDEQYF. CDR3 DNA: TGTGCCAGCAGCCGTCCCGGGACAGGTTGGGACGAGCAGTACTTC.